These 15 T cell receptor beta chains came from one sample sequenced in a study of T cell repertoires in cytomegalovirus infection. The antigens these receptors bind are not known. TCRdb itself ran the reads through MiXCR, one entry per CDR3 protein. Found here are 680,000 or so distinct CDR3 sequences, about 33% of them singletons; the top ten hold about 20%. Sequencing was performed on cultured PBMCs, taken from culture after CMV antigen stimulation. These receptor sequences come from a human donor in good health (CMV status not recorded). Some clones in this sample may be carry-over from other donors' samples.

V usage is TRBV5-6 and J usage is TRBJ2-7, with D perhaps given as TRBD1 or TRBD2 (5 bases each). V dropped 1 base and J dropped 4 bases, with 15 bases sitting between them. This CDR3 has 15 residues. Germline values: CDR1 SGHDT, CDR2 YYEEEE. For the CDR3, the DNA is TGTGCCAGCAGCTTGACAGGTACTAGGGGTTACGAGCAGTACTTC. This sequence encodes CASSLTGTRGYEQYF.

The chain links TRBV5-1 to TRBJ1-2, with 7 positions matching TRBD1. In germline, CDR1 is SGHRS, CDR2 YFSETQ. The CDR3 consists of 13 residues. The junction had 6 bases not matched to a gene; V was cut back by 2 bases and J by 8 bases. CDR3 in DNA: TGCGCCAGCAGCTTAGAGGGGGCCGGGGGCTACACCTTC. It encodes CASSLEGAGGYTF.

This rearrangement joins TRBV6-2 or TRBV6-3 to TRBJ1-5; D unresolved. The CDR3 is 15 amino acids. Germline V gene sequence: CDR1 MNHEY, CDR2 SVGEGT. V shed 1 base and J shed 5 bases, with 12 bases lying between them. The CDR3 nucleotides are TGTGCCAGCAGTTACTTGGAGGCCCTCCATCAGCCCCAGCATTTT. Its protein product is CASSYLEALHQPQHF.

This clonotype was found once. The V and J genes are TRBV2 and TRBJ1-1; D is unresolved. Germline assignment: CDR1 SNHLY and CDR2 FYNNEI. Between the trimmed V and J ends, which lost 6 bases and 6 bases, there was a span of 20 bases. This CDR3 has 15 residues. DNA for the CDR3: TGTGCCAGCAGCCCCAGTCCCCTTTATCTCTCTGAAGCTTTCTTT. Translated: CASSPSPLYLSEAFF.

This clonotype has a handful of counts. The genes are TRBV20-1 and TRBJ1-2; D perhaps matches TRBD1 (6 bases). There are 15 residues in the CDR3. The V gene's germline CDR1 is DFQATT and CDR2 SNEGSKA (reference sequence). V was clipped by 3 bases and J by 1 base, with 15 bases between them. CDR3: CSARGRGVGNYGYTF. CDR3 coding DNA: TGCAGTGCTAGGGGGAGGGGGGTAGGTAACTATGGCTACACCTTC.

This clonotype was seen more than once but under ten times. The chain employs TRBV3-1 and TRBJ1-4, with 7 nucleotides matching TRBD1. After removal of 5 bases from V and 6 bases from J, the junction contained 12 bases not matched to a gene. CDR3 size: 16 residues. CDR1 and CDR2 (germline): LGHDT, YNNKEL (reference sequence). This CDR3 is CASSSWTGGRHEKLFF. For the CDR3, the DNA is TGTGCCAGCAGCTCCTGGACAGGTGGACGCCATGAAAAACTGTTTTTT.

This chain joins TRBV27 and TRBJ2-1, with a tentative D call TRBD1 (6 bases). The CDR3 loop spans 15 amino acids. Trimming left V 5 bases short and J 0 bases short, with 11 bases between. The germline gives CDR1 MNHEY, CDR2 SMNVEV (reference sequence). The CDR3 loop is CASSQLRGSYNEQFF. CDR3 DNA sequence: TGTGCCAGCAGTCAGCTCAGGGGCTCCTACAATGAGCAGTTCTTC.

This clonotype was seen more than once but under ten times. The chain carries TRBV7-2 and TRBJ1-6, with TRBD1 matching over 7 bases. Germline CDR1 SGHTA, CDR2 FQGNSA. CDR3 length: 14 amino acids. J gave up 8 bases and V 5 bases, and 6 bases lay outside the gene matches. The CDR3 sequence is CASSLWDSDSPLHF. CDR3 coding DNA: TGTGCCAGCAGCCTCTGGGACAGCGATTCACCCCTCCACTTT.

CDR3 bases: TGTGCCAGCAGCTTAACAGGGGCGGACTATGGCTACACCTTC. This sequence encodes CASSLTGADYGYTF. The chain joins TRBV7-9 to TRBJ1-2, with 7 bases aligning to TRBD1. V gave up 2 bases and J gave up 3 bases; unmatched junction bases: 3. This CDR3 contains 14 residues. CDR1 and CDR2 from the germline V gene are SEHNR and FQNEAQ (reference sequence).

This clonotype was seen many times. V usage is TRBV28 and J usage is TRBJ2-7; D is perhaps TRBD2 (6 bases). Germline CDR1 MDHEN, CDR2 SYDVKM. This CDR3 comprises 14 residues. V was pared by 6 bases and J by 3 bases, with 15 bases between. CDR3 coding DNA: TGTGCCAGCAGCATAGCGGCTCAGTACTACGAGCAGTACTTC. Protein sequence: CASSIAAQYYEQYF.

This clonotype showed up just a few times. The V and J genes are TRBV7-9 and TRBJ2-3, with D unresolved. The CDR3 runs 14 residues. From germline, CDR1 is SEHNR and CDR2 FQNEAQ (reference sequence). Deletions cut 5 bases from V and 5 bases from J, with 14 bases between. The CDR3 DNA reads TGTGCCAGCAGCCTAACGGGTTTTGGAGATACGCAGTATTTT. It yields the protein CASSLTGFGDTQYF.

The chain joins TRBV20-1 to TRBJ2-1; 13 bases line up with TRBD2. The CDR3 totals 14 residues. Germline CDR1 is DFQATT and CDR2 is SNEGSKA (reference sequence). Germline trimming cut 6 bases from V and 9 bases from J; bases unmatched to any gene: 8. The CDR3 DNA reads TGCAGTGCAATAACCGGGACTAGCGGGACTGAGCAGTTCTTC. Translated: CSAITGTSGTEQFF.

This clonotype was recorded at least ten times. The DNA for the CDR3 is TGTGCCAGCAGTTTGGAGGGGGCGTCGTCCACCTTC. Translation: CASSLEGASSTF. The rearrangement joins TRBV7-8 to TRBJ1-2; TRBD1 aligns across 7 bases. V lost 6 bases and J lost 13; bases outside the gene matches: 11. The CDR3 extends over 12 amino acids. The germline V gene encodes CDR1 SGHVS and CDR2 FQNEAQ. The full variable domain, completed using reference TRBV7-8 and TRBJ1-2, is GAGVSQSPRYKVAKRGQDVALRCDPISGHVSLFWYQQALGQGPEFLTYFQNEAQLDKSGLPSDRFFAERPEGSVSTLKIQRTQQEDSAVYLCASSLEGASSTFGSGTRLTVV.

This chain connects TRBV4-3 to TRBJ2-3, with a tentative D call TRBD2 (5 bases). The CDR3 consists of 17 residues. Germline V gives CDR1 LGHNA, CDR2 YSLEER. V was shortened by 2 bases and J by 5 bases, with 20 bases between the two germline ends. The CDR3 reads CASSQNPTGMGGDTQYF. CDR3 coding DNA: TGCGCCAGCAGCCAAAATCCAACGGGGATGGGCGGAGATACGCAGTATTTT.

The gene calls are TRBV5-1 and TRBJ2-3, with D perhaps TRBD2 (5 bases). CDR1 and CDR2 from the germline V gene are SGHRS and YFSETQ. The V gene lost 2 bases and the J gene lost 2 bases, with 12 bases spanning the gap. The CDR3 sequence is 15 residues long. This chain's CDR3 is CASSFSVVSTDTQYF. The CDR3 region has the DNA TGCGCCAGCAGCTTTAGCGTTGTTTCCACAGATACGCAGTATTTT.